This T cell receptor (beta chain) came from a study of blood T cell repertoires in COVID-19 (dated by TCRdb to between 2020 and 2021). Some background on the complete study: The collaborator samples originated in the United States, Italy and Spain and spanned the acute and convalescent phases of COVID-19. The material from the prospective study consisted of cDNA or gDNA derived from T cells, B-cell-depleted T cells, or PBMCs. The dataset comprised deeply sampled blood TCRbeta repertoires from subjects exposed to, actively infected with, or recovered from COVID-19. The repertoires were made available in a free public database intended to serve as a resource for research on the immune response to SARS-CoV-2. The samples were drawn from the first 160 participants of the ongoing ImmuneRACE study and from roughly 1,300 subjects provided by 6 global collaborators. A de-identified subject ID, COVID-19 status, age in years and sex were almost always included in the sample metadata. Where available, HLA class I and class II types were obtained from metadata supplied by the sample provider rather than from assay-based typing. Beyond this particular receptor, the publication reports: How much clinical and demographic metadata was included differed by source and by participant, and the metadata was provided uncurated.

The collaborating institutions used their own protocols to collect whole blood in K2EDTA tubes. Collaborator samples were shipped for TCRbeta analysis as frozen whole blood, isolated PBMCs, or DNA extracted from either sample type. Between the V and J ends, shortened by 2 bases and 8 bases respectively, the junction contains 13 bases. The CDR3 covers 13 residues, taking in both the cysteine and the phenylalanine. Only CDR3 DNA remains: 39 bases, in frame from the first base. According to the germline V gene (reference sequence), CDR1 reads SGHNT and CDR2 reads YYREEE. This clone was seen once. Its antigen remains unidentified. Per-nucleotide qualities are absent, and no much larger clonotype sits a single base away. TCRbeta CDR3 regions were amplified from genomic DNA using the immunoSEQ Assay, a bias-controlled multiplex PCR. As for the authors' bioinformatics: Nucleated cell counts per sample were estimated from amplification of reference gene primers within the assay. Sequence reads were collapsed and filtered to measure the absolute abundance of every unique TCRbeta CDR3 rearrangement. For each sample, productive Simpson clonality was calculated as the square root of Simpson's diversity index across productive rearrangements. TCRdb obtained this table from immuneACCESS and retained in-frame rearrangements with V and J assigned. These tables miss some clones; where compared with another copy, unresolved V genes account for less than half of the shortfall, and the remainder is unexplained. Clone size and V and J calls were adopted from that table, with D and trimming inferred from the DNA. The sample table holds around 50,000 clones, of which roughly 91% were seen once. The ten most abundant clones make up roughly 3% of the sample.

The rearranged chain carries TRBV5-4 and TRBJ1-2; 6 matching bases give a weak D call of TRBD1. This receptor was obtained from a human donor in a cohort sampled during active COVID-19. The sample taken for sequencing was peripheral blood. For the CDR3, the sequence is CASSFTGQGGYTF. The sequence in DNA is TGTGCCAGCAGCTTCACAGGGCAGGGAGGCTACACCTTC. The full variable domain, completed from the reference TRBV5-4 and TRBJ1-2 proteins outside the CDR3, reads ETGVTQSPTHLIKTRGQQVTLRCSSQSGHNTVSWYQQALGQGPQFIFQYYREEENGRGNFPPRFSGLQFPNYSSELNVNALELDDSALYLCASSFTGQGGYTFGSGTRLTVV.